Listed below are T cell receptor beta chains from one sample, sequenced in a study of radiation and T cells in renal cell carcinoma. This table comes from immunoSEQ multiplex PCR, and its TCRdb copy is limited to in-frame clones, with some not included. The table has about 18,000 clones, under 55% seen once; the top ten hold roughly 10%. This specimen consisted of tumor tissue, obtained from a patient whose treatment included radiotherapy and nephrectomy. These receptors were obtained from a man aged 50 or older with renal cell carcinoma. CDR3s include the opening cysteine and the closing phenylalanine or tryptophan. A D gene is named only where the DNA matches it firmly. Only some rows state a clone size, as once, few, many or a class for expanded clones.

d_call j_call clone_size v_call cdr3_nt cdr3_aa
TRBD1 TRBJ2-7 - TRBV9 TGTGCCAGCAGCGTAGGGGACAGGAGTTACGAGCAGTACTTC CASSVGDRSYEQYF
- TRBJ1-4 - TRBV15 TGTGCCACCAGCAGAGATCTGGTAGGGTTCGGATTTGCAACTAATGAAAAACTGTTTTTT CATSRDLVGFGFATNEKLFF
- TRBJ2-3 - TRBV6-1 TGTGCCAGCAGTGTTGACAGCCGAGGCACAGATACGCAGTATTTT CASSVDSRGTDTQYF
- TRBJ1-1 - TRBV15 TGTGCCACCAGCAGGGAGACAGATCCGTACACTGAAGCTTTCTTT CATSRETDPYTEAFF
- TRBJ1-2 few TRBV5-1 TGCGCCAGCAGCTTGACCATAAACTCAGGGGATTACACCTTC CASSLTINSGDYTF
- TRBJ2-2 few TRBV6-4 TGTGCCAGCAGTGCAGGGGCCACCGGGGAGCTGTTTTTT CASSAGATGELFF
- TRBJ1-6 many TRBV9 TGTGCCAGCAGCGTTACTCGGGGCGGGGATTCACCCCTCCACTTT CASSVTRGGDSPLHF
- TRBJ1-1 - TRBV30 TGTGCCTGGAAAATTGAGGAGCCGAACACTGAAGCTTTCTTT CAWKIEEPNTEAFF
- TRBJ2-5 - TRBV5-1 TGCGCCAGCAGCTTGAACTTAGAAAACCAAGAGACCCAGTACTTC CASSLNLENQETQYF
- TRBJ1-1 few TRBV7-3 TGTGCCAGCAGCTTAAACCCAGGAACAGCTTTCTTT CASSLNPGTAFF
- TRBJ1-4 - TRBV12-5 TGTGCTAGTGGTTCCGGTAACCGGGTTAATGAAAAACTGTTTTTT CASGSGNRVNEKLFF
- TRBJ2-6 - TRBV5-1 TGCGCCAGCAGCTTGGCTGAGGGGGACCACTCTGGGGCCAACGTCCTGACTTTC CASSLAEGDHSGANVLTF
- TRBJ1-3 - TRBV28 TGTGCCAGCAGTTCAGGGGTATCTGGAAACACCATATATTTT CASSSGVSGNTIYF